This T cell receptor beta chain emerged from a study of blood T cell repertoires in COVID-19. About the research overall: Samples taken during acute and convalescent COVID-19 were collected in the United States, Italy and Spain. PBMCs, B-cell-depleted T cells, or T cells were the source of the cDNA or gDNA that made up the material.

In the study's own analysis: From reference gene primer amplification, estimates of nucleated cell counts were derived. Assay used: immunoSEQ multiplex PCR; TCRdb lists only in-frame clones, some missing. V and J calls and clone size are given by that table; D and trimming were obtained from the DNA. Here the sample spans 100,000 to 150,000 clones, nearly 90% being singletons. The sample taken for sequencing was peripheral blood. The TCR was taken from an elderly woman with acute or convalescent COVID-19.

The CDR3 region has the DNA TGTGCCAGCAGCAAGGGGTTAGGAGTTACTGAAGCTTTCTTT. The encoded protein is CASSKGLGVTEAFF. J is TRBJ1-1 and V is TRBV28; D might be TRBD1 (5 bases). The CDR3 totals 14 residues. Between the trimmed V and J ends, which lost 6 bases and 5 bases, there was a span of 16 bases. Germline CDR1 is MDHEN and CDR2 is SYDVKM.